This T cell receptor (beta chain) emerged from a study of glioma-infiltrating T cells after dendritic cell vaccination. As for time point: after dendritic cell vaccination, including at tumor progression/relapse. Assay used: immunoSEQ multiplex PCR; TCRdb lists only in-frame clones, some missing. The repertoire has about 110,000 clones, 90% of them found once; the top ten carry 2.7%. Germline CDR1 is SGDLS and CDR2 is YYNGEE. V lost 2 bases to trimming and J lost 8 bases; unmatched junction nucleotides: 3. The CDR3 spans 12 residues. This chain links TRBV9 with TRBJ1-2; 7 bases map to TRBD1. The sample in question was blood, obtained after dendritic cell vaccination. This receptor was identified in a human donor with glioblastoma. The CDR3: CASSVTGRGYTF. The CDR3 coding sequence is TGTGCCAGCAGCGTGACAGGGAGAGGCTACACCTTC.